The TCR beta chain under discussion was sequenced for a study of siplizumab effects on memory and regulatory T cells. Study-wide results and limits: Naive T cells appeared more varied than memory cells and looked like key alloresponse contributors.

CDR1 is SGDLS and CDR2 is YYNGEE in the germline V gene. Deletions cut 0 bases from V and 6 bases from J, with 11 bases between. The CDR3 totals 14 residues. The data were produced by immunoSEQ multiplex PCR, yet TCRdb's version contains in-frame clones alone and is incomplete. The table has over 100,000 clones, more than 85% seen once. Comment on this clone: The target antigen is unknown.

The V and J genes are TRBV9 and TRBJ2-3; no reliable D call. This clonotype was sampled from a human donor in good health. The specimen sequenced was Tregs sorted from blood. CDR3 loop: CASSVAGLSDTQYF. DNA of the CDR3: TGTGCCAGCAGCGTAGCTGGTTTGTCCGATACGCAGTATTTT.